One sample yielded the 23 T cell receptor beta chains listed below, sequenced in a study of identical twins. TCRdb reprocessed the 5' RACE reads with MiXCR, giving one entry per CDR3 protein. Here the sample spans 750,000 to 950,000 distinct CDR3 sequences, 9% to 15% being singletons. These data were likewise used in another study, on yellow fever vaccine responses in identical twins.

Sequencing was carried out using PBMCs. These receptors all come from a woman younger than 35 in good health.

This clonotype has more than one count but fewer than ten. The chain carries TRBV12-5 and TRBJ1-1, with D perhaps TRBD1 (5 bases). V gave up 6 bases and J gave up 3 bases, with 5 bases separating them. This CDR3 is 11 amino acids long. Germline CDR1 reads LGHNT; CDR2 reads FRNRAP. DNA for the CDR3: TGTGCTAGTGGGGGACACACTGAAGCTTTCTTT. Protein: CASGGHTEAFF.

This clonotype was counted only a few times. The chain is built from TRBV19 and TRBJ1-2; no definite D call. V gave up 7 bases and J gave up 4 bases, with 13 bases separating them. Germline CDR1 reads LNHDA; CDR2 reads SQIVND (reference sequence). The CDR3 sequence is 13 residues long. The CDR3 sequence: CASTIGPSYGYTF. The CDR3 bases are TGTGCCAGTACCATAGGGCCTTCCTATGGCTACACCTTC.

The chain uses TRBV19 and TRBJ2-6; no firm D call. This CDR3 has 11 amino acids. CDR1 LNHDA and CDR2 SQIVND come from the germline V gene (reference sequence). The CDR3 sequence is CVSSGANVLTF. The CDR3 coding sequence is TGTGTGAGCTCTGGGGCCAACGTCCTGACTTTC.

There are a few counts of this clonotype. The chain uses TRBV28 and TRBJ2-7; the D gene is possibly TRBD2 (6 bases). CDR1 MDHEN and CDR2 SYDVKM come from the germline V gene. The CDR3 has 16 residues. Trimming removed 5 bases at V and 3 bases at J, with 20 bases between. The CDR3 sequence: CASSDLRESLGYEQYF. Written as DNA, the CDR3 is TGTGCCAGCAGTGACCTACGGGAGAGTCTGGGCTACGAGCAGTACTTC.

This clonotype came up many times. The rearrangement joins TRBV12-3 or TRBV12-4 to TRBJ1-5; no clear D gene. The CDR3 loop spans 13 amino acids. Trimming took off 7 bases at V and 4 bases at J, with 11 bases between the two ends. CDR3 sequence (DNA): TGTGCCAGCACTATAGGACGGAATCAGCCCCAGCATTTT. This encodes CASTIGRNQPQHF.

This clonotype was counted a few times. The chain's CDR3 is CASSLGTTTEQYV. CDR3 nucleotides: TGTGCCAGCAGTTTGGGGACAACTACGGAGCAGTACGTC. This sequence joins TRBV12-3 or TRBV12-4 and TRBJ2-7; TRBD1 is a possible D gene (6 bases). V dropped 3 bases and J dropped 7 bases, with 13 bases sitting between them. The CDR3 extends over 13 amino acids.

This chain connects TRBV6-5 to TRBJ1-4; D unclear. V was cut by 6 bases and J by 10 bases, with 12 bases left in between. The CDR3 is made up of 12 amino acids. Germline V gene sequence: CDR1 MNHEY, CDR2 SVGAGI. CDR3 DNA sequence: TGTGCCAGCAGGTCTGACATGGGAAAACTGTTTTTT. Amino acids: CASRSDMGKLFF.

This clonotype was found a few times. The CDR3 reads CASSSRQGGWYEQYF. The DNA for the CDR3 is TGTGCCAGCAGCTCTCGACAGGGTGGTTGGTACGAGCAGTACTTC. V is TRBV7-8 and J is TRBJ2-7, with 7 bases lining up with TRBD1. Germline-derived CDR1 and CDR2 are SGHVS and FQNEAQ. The CDR3 runs 15 residues. The ends lost 4 bases at V and 4 bases at J; junction bases unmatched: 10.

This clonotype was observed a handful of times. The chain couples TRBV12-3 or TRBV12-4 to TRBJ2-2; D may correspond to TRBD1 or TRBD2 (5 bases each). This CDR3 comprises 16 residues. V lost 6 bases to trimming and J lost 7 bases, with 21 bases between them. The CDR3 loop is CASSPTPGTPGGELFF. DNA of the CDR3: TGTGCCAGCAGCCCCACCCCCGGGACGCCCGGCGGGGAGCTGTTTTTT.

The table lists this clonotype with a few counts. This chain links TRBV5-1 with TRBJ2-4; D gene unclear. CDR1 and CDR2 from the germline V gene are SGHRS and YFSETQ. Trimming pared 0 bases from V and 0 bases from J, leaving 10 bases between. The CDR3 loop spans 16 amino acids. CDR3 loop: CASSLDSHLAKNIQYF. CDR3 coding DNA: TGCGCCAGCAGCTTGGACAGTCATCTAGCCAAAAACATTCAGTACTTC.

This clonotype has more than one count but fewer than ten. CDR3 loop: CASSRDSQRRHEQFF. CDR3 nucleotide sequence: TGTGCCAGCAGCCGGGACAGCCAACGTCGGCATGAGCAGTTCTTC. V is TRBV14 and J is TRBJ2-1; TRBD1 aligns across 7 bases. The V segment lost 4 bases and the J segment 8 bases; nucleotides outside the gene matches: 11. The CDR3 sequence is 15 residues long. In germline, CDR1 is SGHDN, CDR2 FVKESK. Filled out from reference TRBV14 and TRBJ2-1, the complete variable domain reads EAGVTQFPSHSVIEKGQTVTLRCDPISGHDNLYWYRRVMGKEIKFLLHFVKESKQDESGMPNNRFLAERTGGTYSTLKVQPAELEDSGVYFCASSRDSQRRHEQFFGPGTRLTVL.

This clonotype was seen only a few times. This chain links TRBV29-1 with TRBJ2-1; D is perhaps TRBD1 (5 bases). The CDR3 sequence is 12 residues long. Trimming pared 4 bases from V and 9 bases from J, leaving 13 bases between. CDR1 is SQVTM, CDR2 ANQGSEA, per germline. The CDR3 reads CSVVKGFTEQFF. For the CDR3, the DNA is TGCAGCGTTGTTAAGGGGTTCACTGAGCAGTTCTTC.

This chain connects TRBV5-6 to TRBJ2-1, with 8 bases fitting TRBD2. CDR3 length equals 15 residues. Germline-derived CDR1 and CDR2 are SGHDT and YYEEEE. V lost 1 base and J lost 2; bases outside the gene matches: 2. CDR3: CASSLPLAAYNEQFF. Written as DNA, the CDR3 is TGTGCCAGCAGCTTGCCACTAGCGGCCTACAATGAGCAGTTCTTC.

This clonotype was observed a handful of times. This chain uses TRBV4-1 with TRBJ2-2; TRBD1 is a possible D gene (6 bases). V was pared by 2 bases and J by 0 bases, with 10 bases between. CDR1 and CDR2 from the germline V gene are MGHRA and YSYEKL. This CDR3 contains 16 residues. CDR3 DNA: TGCGCCAGCAGCCAAAGGACAGACCCGAACACCGGGGAGCTGTTTTTT. Translated, it gives CASSQRTDPNTGELFF.

This clonotype was counted many times. The chain couples TRBV29-1 to TRBJ2-7; D is uncertain. The CDR3 runs to 14 residues. The V and J ends lost 6 bases and 6 bases respectively, with 21 bases between them. Germline-derived CDR1 and CDR2 are SQVTM and ANQGSEA. CDR3 nucleotides: TGCAGCGTCCTAGGCGCCTACGTGTCAACCGAGCAGTACTTC. As protein: CSVLGAYVSTEQYF.

The CDR3 DNA sequence: TGTGCCAGCAGTACGACAGCCTACACTGAAGCTTTCTTT. Translated: CASSTTAYTEAFF. The chain couples TRBV6-1 to TRBJ1-1; D perhaps matches TRBD1 (5 bases). Trimming removed 5 bases at V and 3 bases at J, with 10 bases between. This CDR3 region has 13 residues. CDR1 MNHNS and CDR2 SASEGT come from the germline V gene.

This clonotype has a handful of counts. This chain joins TRBV7-8 and TRBJ2-2; D is unclear. Trimming pared 3 bases from V and 7 bases from J, leaving 9 bases between. There are 13 residues in the CDR3. CDR1 is SGHVS, CDR2 FQNEAQ, per germline. The CDR3: CASSFVVGGELFF. The DNA for the CDR3 is TGTGCCAGCAGCTTCGTAGTTGGCGGGGAGCTGTTTTTT. Using reference TRBV7-8 and TRBJ2-2 for the parts outside the CDR3, the full variable domain is GAGVSQSPRYKVAKRGQDVALRCDPISGHVSLFWYQQALGQGPEFLTYFQNEAQLDKSGLPSDRFFAERPEGSVSTLKIQRTQQEDSAVYLCASSFVVGGELFFGEGSRLTVL.

Many counts were recorded for this clonotype. V is TRBV7-2 and J is TRBJ2-7; D may be TRBD2 (6 bases). Germline V gene sequence: CDR1 SGHTA, CDR2 FQGNSA. This CDR3 contains 14 residues. The V end was cut by 2 bases, the J end by 3 bases, with 11 bases between. The CDR3 bases are TGTGCCAGCAGCTTACAGCTGCGGGACTACGAGCAGTACGTC. It translates to CASSLQLRDYEQYV.

In its sample, this clonotype was seen a few times. In DNA, the CDR3 is TGCGCCAGCAGCTTATCCGGGACAGGGCTTGCGCAAGAGACCCAGTACTTC. This encodes CASSLSGTGLAQETQYF. This chain uses TRBV5-1 with TRBJ2-5; TRBD1 aligns across 9 bases. The CDR3 extends over 17 amino acids. V shed 2 bases, J shed 2 bases, and the junction held 10 bases outside the gene matches. In germline, CDR1 is SGHRS, CDR2 YFSETQ. The entire variable domain, with the rest obtained from reference TRBV5-1 and TRBJ2-5, is as follows: KAGVTQTPRYLIKTRGQQVTLSCSPISGHRSVSWYQQTPGQGLQFLFEYFSETQRNKGNFPGRFSGRQFSNSRSEMNVSTLELGDSALYLCASSLSGTGLAQETQYFGPGTRLLVL.

At least ten counts were recorded for this clonotype. The chain couples TRBV28 to TRBJ2-5; the match to TRBD1 covers 8 bases. The germline V gene has CDR1 MDHEN and CDR2 SYDVKM. This CDR3 is 15 amino acids long. With V trimmed by 3 bases and J by 1 base, 4 bases remained unmatched. As DNA, the CDR3 is TGTGCCAGCAGTTTTCCGACAGGGGTCCAAGAGACCCAGTACTTC. The encoded protein is CASSFPTGVQETQYF. The full variable domain, its missing parts supplied by reference TRBV28 and TRBJ2-5, is DVKVTQSSRYLVKRTGEKVFLECVQDMDHENMFWYRQDPGLGLRLIYFSYDVKMKEKGDIPEGYSVSREKKERFSLILESASTNQTSMYLCASSFPTGVQETQYFGPGTRLLVL.

In its sample, this clonotype was seen many times. The chain carries TRBV2 and TRBJ1-5; D gene ambiguous. V lost 3 bases, J lost 6 bases, and 3 bases lay in between. The CDR3 length is 11 residues. Germline-derived CDR1 and CDR2 are SNHLY and FYNNEI. In DNA, the CDR3 is TGTGCCAGCAGTGACGGTCAGCCCCAGCATTTT. Encoded protein: CASSDGQPQHF.

This chain joins TRBV5-1 and TRBJ2-5; D is perhaps TRBD2 (6 bases). The CDR3 loop spans 15 amino acids. The germline V gene encodes CDR1 SGHRS and CDR2 YFSETQ. With 2 bases removed from V and 5 bases from J, the gap between germline ends came to 16 bases. CDR3 nucleotide sequence: TGCGCCAGCAGCTTCGTTGGCGGGATGGAGGAGACCCAGTACTTC. It translates to CASSFVGGMEETQYF.

This chain joins TRBV29-1 and TRBJ1-1, with D hard to call. This CDR3 comprises 13 residues. Germline V gene data show CDR1 as SQVTM and CDR2 as ANQGSEA. Trimming cost V 1 base and J 1 base, with 7 bases left between them. Here the CDR3 DNA reads TGCAGCGTTGAAGGGCAGGCGAACACTGAAGCTTTCTTT. Translating it yields CSVEGQANTEAFF.